A selection of T cell receptor beta chains follows, all from one sample in a study of cytomegalovirus exposure and HLA in healthy donors. The data were produced by immunoSEQ multiplex PCR, yet TCRdb's version contains in-frame clones alone and is incomplete. The data show some 220,000 clones, with roughly 91% seen just once and around 1% held by the top ten. The sequenced sample consisted of PBMCs. Every receptor here comes from a young woman in good health and CMV-seronegative. The CDR3 runs from the conserved cysteine through the conserved F or W.

v_gene,j_gene,CDR3aa
TRBV7-6,TRBJ1-1,CASSPNPSYGTGADNPEAFF
TRBV18,TRBJ2-7,CASSPGTGLYEQYF
TRBV7-9,TRBJ1-1,CASSLIRFRGNTEAFF
TRBV5-6,TRBJ2-7,CASSSAGTGIYEQYF
TRBV19,TRBJ1-6,CASSVSLPGQGPSPLHF
TRBV4-3,TRBJ2-3,CASSQDRPGVQYF
TRBV27,TRBJ2-7,CASSKYQGADEQYF
TRBV15,TRBJ2-7,CATSRESRRGPYEQYF
TRBV9,TRBJ1-2,CASSAGTGYGYTF
TRBV4-3,TRBJ1-1,CASSHRVGTEAFF
TRBV6-1,TRBJ2-7,CASSEPRGQGLEQYF
TRBV9,TRBJ2-7,CASTPGTSNYEQYF
TRBV7-9,TRBJ2-7,CASSSPTQGACQYF
TRBV7-2,TRBJ1-4,CASSAGWANEKLFF
TRBV7-6,TRBJ1-5,CASSLAEGQGGPGSYSNQPQHF
TRBV4-3,TRBJ1-2,CASSHDRASGYGYTF
TRBV7-9,TRBJ1-2,CASGIQASYGYTF
TRBV6-8,TRBJ1-5,CASSFGPGFSNQPQHF
TRBV18,TRBJ2-2,CASSRGQGETSGELFF
TRBV18,TRBJ2-1,CASSVTGTRVNNEQFF
TRBV27,TRBJ2-1,CASSLLGQGLTEQFF
TRBV7-8,TRBJ2-2,CASSLVEGAPAGELFF
TRBV6-6,TRBJ2-1,CASSYDLAGNEQFF
TRBV2,TRBJ1-1,CASSELGGGGGPMNTEAFF
TRBV23-1,TRBJ2-3,CASSQFLGQGASDTQYF
TRBV6-5,TRBJ1-3,CASSSTTGSGNTIYF
TRBV7-8,TRBJ2-5,CASSYLGQYQETQYF
TRBV19,TRBJ1-5,CASLSAGGARNQPQHF
TRBV19,TRBJ1-1,CASRKQGAAIPNTEAFF
TRBV18,TRBJ2-7,CASSRTGLNGEQYF
TRBV7-9,TRBJ2-7,CASSSPFLASGGRYEQYF
TRBV10-3,TRBJ2-7,CAISAGKRGSYEQYF
TRBV4-2,TRBJ1-2,CASSHPLGTGYGYTF
TRBV4-1,TRBJ2-5,CASSDARTDQETQYF
TRBV7-2,TRBJ1-4,CASSLPQGFNEKLFF
TRBV4-3,TRBJ2-1,CASSQAYNEQFF
TRBV5-6,TRBJ2-7,CASSLPEAYEQYF
TRBV5-8,TRBJ2-5,CASSGPAGMAETQYF
TRBV7-3,TRBJ2-1,CASSLGSSSYNEQFF
TRBV2,TRBJ1-3,CASSEGSSGNTIYF
TRBV21-1,TRBJ1-6,CASSKIRQGIGPLHF
TRBV15,TRBJ2-2,CATSSEPTGAGELFF
TRBV2,TRBJ1-1,CASSGTTEAFF
TRBV6-5,TRBJ2-1,CASSRTGVGGNEQFF
TRBV6-5,TRBJ2-7,CASRGTYPYEQYF
TRBV2,TRBJ2-1,CASSSGLASYNEQFF
TRBV9,TRBJ1-2,CASSGTGTSYGYTF
TRBV7-9,TRBJ1-1,CASSLLESTEAFF